This T cell receptor (beta chain) was recovered during a study of blood T cell repertoires in COVID-19. The germline V gene encodes CDR1 KGHSH and CDR2 LQKENI. V gave up 0 bases and J gave up 4 bases, with 13 bases separating them. The CDR3 consists of 16 residues. Authors' processing steps: The authors estimated nucleated cell counts from reference gene primer amplification. Assay used: immunoSEQ multiplex PCR; TCRdb lists only in-frame clones, some missing. D and trimming come from the DNA, and the V and J calls and clone size come from that table. This table holds 150,000 or so clones, over 70% found once.

This sequence was found in a man between 60 and 75 years old with acute or convalescent COVID-19. The sample comprised peripheral blood. The V and J genes are TRBV18 and TRBJ1-3; D perhaps matches TRBD1 (6 bases). CDR3 sequence reads: CASSPPVGTSGNTIYF. The CDR3 region has the DNA TGTGCCAGCTCACCACCCGTCGGGACATCCGGAAACACCATATATTTT.